The 23 T cell receptor beta chains given below trace back to one sample, sequenced in a study of neurological immune-mediated disorders (dated by TCRdb to the late 2010s). Library creation used 5' RACE. Sequenced using an Illumina HiSeq 2500. The public reads were reanalyzed by TCRdb: fastp trimming at Q25, MiXCR alignment, in-frame beta chains only. Identical CDR3 protein sequences are pooled into one entry, listed with their most common genes and DNA. This sample lists over 25,000 distinct CDR3 sequences; 9% to 15% were detected once. 7.8% of the sample is held by the ten biggest clonotypes. Sequencing was performed on PBMCs. These receptors were taken from a man aged 60 to 75 in good health.

This clonotype occurred many times. The chain is built from TRBV7-2 and TRBJ2-7, with D perhaps being TRBD1 or TRBD2 (5 bases each). V was pared by 5 bases and J by 0 bases, with 11 bases between. The CDR3 runs to 14 residues. CDR1 is SGHTA, CDR2 FQGNSA, per germline. The CDR3, as DNA: TGTGCCAGCAGCCTGTGGGACGGCTCCTACGAGCAGTACTTC. Translated: CASSLWDGSYEQYF.

This clonotype is medium-sized (0.01 to 0.1%). The chain links TRBV12-3 or TRBV12-4 to TRBJ1-1; D remains ambiguous. The CDR3 spans 11 residues. Trimming took 7 bases from V and 7 from J, leaving 10 bases between them. The CDR3 is CASNLRGEAFF. The CDR3 DNA sequence: TGTGCCAGCAACCTGAGAGGTGAAGCTTTCTTT.

This clonotype showed up many times. The rearrangement joins TRBV12-3 or TRBV12-4 to TRBJ2-6; D gene ambiguous. V was cut by 6 bases and J by 2 bases, with 11 bases left in between. The CDR3 spans 15 residues. CDR3 in amino acids: CASSPRSAGANVLTF. CDR3 DNA sequence: TGTGCCAGCAGCCCCCGATCTGCTGGGGCCAACGTCCTGACTTTC.

This clonotype showed up many times. V and J are TRBV29-1 and TRBJ2-3; D is unresolved. V lost 1 base to trimming and J lost 0 bases, with 5 bases between them. The CDR3 has 13 residues. Germline V gives CDR1 SQVTM, CDR2 ANQGSEA. The CDR3 loop is CSVEADSTDTQYF. The DNA for the CDR3 is TGCAGCGTTGAAGCGGACAGCACAGATACGCAGTATTTT.

This chain connects TRBV29-1 to TRBJ2-1; 10 bases are shared with TRBD2. Germline CDR1 reads SQVTM; CDR2 reads ANQGSEA. With V trimmed by 1 base and J by 7 bases, 4 bases remained unmatched. This CDR3 is 14 amino acids long. For the CDR3, the DNA is TGCAGCGTTGAAGGGCTAGCGGGAGTTAATGAGCAGTTCTTC. The encoded protein is CSVEGLAGVNEQFF.

This clonotype was detected many times. The chain has TRBV7-2 and TRBJ1-1, with 7 bases that match TRBD1. Germline V CDR1 and CDR2: SGHTA, FQGNSA. The CDR3 consists of 18 residues. With 2 bases clipped from V and 0 bases from J, the junction kept 12 bases outside the gene matches. CDR3 amino acids: CASSLRGGTAYLNTEAFF. CDR3 coding DNA: TGTGCCAGCAGCTTAAGGGGCGGGACAGCCTATCTGAACACTGAAGCTTTCTTT.

This clonotype was counted many times. The chain uses TRBV9 and TRBJ1-4, with D perhaps TRBD1 (6 bases). Looked up from germline, CDR1 is SGDLS and CDR2 is YYNGEE. Trimming shortened V by 3 bases and J by 4 bases, and 10 bases separated the two germline ends. The CDR3 extends over 14 amino acids. CDR3 sequence: CASSEGHLNEKLFF. DNA for the CDR3: TGTGCCAGCAGCGAGGGACACCTTAATGAAAAACTGTTTTTT.

The gene calls are TRBV20-1 and TRBJ1-6; TRBD1 agrees at 12 bases. This CDR3 is 16 amino acids long. In germline, CDR1 is DFQATT, CDR2 SNEGSKA (reference sequence). The V segment lost 1 base and the J segment 8 bases; nucleotides outside the gene matches: 6. The CDR3 bases are TGCAGTGCTAGAGCGGGGACAGGGGGCTCGTATTCACCCCTCCACTTT. Its protein is CSARAGTGGSYSPLHF.

This clonotype was seen repeatedly, ten times or more. This chain connects TRBV6-6 to TRBJ2-7, with 7 positions matching TRBD1. Unmatched junction bases numbered 7, after V lost 6 bases and J lost 2 bases. Germline V gene data show CDR1 as MNHNY and CDR2 as SVGAGI (reference sequence). The CDR3 contains 14 residues. The CDR3 sequence is CASSPRDRTYEQYF. The CDR3 DNA follows: TGTGCCAGCAGCCCCCGGGACAGAACCTACGAGCAGTACTTC.

This clonotype was picked up many times. The chain joins TRBV5-1 to TRBJ1-1, with no clear D. Germline V gene data show CDR1 as SGHRS and CDR2 as YFSETQ. CDR3 size: 14 residues. The germline V and J ends were trimmed by 0 bases and 1 base, with 7 bases remaining between them. The CDR3 coding sequence is TGCGCCAGCAGCTTGGATTTCCAGAACACTGAAGCTTTCTTT. Its translation: CASSLDFQNTEAFF.

The rearrangement joins TRBV7-9 to TRBJ2-2, with TRBD2 matching 10 bases. The J segment lost 5 bases and the V segment lost 5 bases, leaving 8 bases of the junction unmatched. The CDR3 totals 16 residues. Looked up from germline, CDR1 is SEHNR and CDR2 is FQNEAQ (reference sequence). CDR3 sequence (DNA): TGTGCCAGCAGCGTCCGACTAGCGGGTGGAACCGGGGAGCTGTTTTTT. Translating it yields CASSVRLAGGTGELFF.

The sample holds many counts of this clonotype. CDR3 loop: CASSRSPPQLNGYTF. CDR3 nucleotide sequence: TGTGCCAGCAGTCGAAGTCCCCCGCAGCTTAATGGCTACACCTTC. The V and J genes are TRBV27 and TRBJ1-2, with no clear D. This CDR3 has 15 amino acids. The V gene's germline CDR1 is MNHEY and CDR2 SMNVEV (reference sequence). The V end was cut by 5 bases, the J end by 6 bases, with 19 bases between.

Judged by abundance, this clonotype is medium-sized. This chain joins TRBV16 and TRBJ1-6; 7 bases line up with TRBD1. Looked up from germline, CDR1 is KGHSY and CDR2 is FQNENV. The CDR3 has 17 residues. J was trimmed by 3 bases and V by 4 bases; bases with no gene match: 9. In nucleotides, the CDR3 is TGTGCCAGCAGCCTGTCGCCCGGGACAGACTATAATTCACCCCTCCACTTT. Translating it yields CASSLSPGTDYNSPLHF.

This clonotype is judged medium-sized. The V gene is TRBV11-2, the J gene TRBJ1-1; possibly TRBD1 for D (6 bases). The ends were cut back, 5 bases at V and 0 bases at J, with 10 bases in the middle. Per germline, CDR1 SGHAT and CDR2 FQNNGV. The CDR3 extends over 14 amino acids. DNA of the CDR3: TGTGCCAGCAGCGTCAGGGGCGTGAACACTGAAGCTTTCTTT. As protein: CASSVRGVNTEAFF.

The rearrangement joins TRBV11-2 to TRBJ1-1, with D maybe TRBD1 (6 bases). Trimming took 0 bases from V and 1 from J, leaving 9 bases between them. Germline CDR1 is SGHAT and CDR2 is FQNNGV. The CDR3 spans 15 residues. The CDR3 DNA is TGTGCCAGCAGCTTAGACGGGGGCGCGAACACTGAAGCTTTCTTT. As protein: CASSLDGGANTEAFF.

This clonotype was counted ten times or more. V usage is TRBV10-3 and J usage is TRBJ2-1, with 10 bases lining up with TRBD2. The CDR3 is 14 residues long. The junction had 11 bases not matched to a gene; V was cut back by 9 bases and J by 9 bases. CDR1 is ENHRY, CDR2 SYGVKD, per germline. CDR3 region: CAIRESGRESEQFF. As DNA, the CDR3 is TGTGCCATTCGTGAGAGCGGGAGGGAAAGTGAGCAGTTCTTC.

This clonotype appeared many times. V usage is TRBV28 and J usage is TRBJ1-5, with D possibly being TRBD1 (5 bases). With 8 bases removed from V and 6 bases from J, the gap between germline ends came to 14 bases. This CDR3 spans 13 amino acids. CDR1 is MDHEN, CDR2 SYDVKM, per germline. The CDR3: CASDLVGGQPQHF. The CDR3 nucleotides read TGTGCCAGCGACCTAGTCGGGGGTCAGCCCCAGCATTTT.

By share of the sample, this clonotype is medium-sized. The V and J genes are TRBV24-1 and TRBJ2-3, with 8 bases that match TRBD2. The CDR3 is 16 amino acids. The germline V gene encodes CDR1 KGHDR and CDR2 SFDVKD. V was pared by 2 bases and J by 6 bases, with 9 bases of the junction left unmatched. DNA of the CDR3: TGTGCCACCAGTGATTCACGGGGGGGGGGTTTCGATACGCAGTATTTT. It specifies CATSDSRGGGFDTQYF.

The genes are TRBV7-2 and TRBJ2-1; D perhaps matches TRBD1 (6 bases). V was pared by 5 bases and J by 10 bases, with 12 bases between. The CDR3 length is 12 residues. From germline, CDR1 is SGHTA and CDR2 FQGNSA. The chain's CDR3 is CASSRTTGEQFF. CDR3 DNA sequence: TGTGCCAGCAGCCGCACAACAGGGGAGCAGTTCTTC.

Notes on this clonotype: The junction does not match germline at one end; this may be a read error. The chain recombines TRBV5-4 with TRBJ2-5; 8 positions match TRBD1. CDR1 and CDR2 (germline): SGHNT, YYREEE (reference sequence). The CDR3 loop spans 14 amino acids. CDR3 sequence reads: CASSKDREQETQYF. The DNA for the CDR3 is TGCGCCAGCAGCAAGGACAGGGAGCAAGAGACCCAGTACTTC.

In this sample, this clonotype turned up many times. The chain recombines TRBV7-9 with TRBJ1-2; 9 positions agree with TRBD1. The ends lost 5 bases at V and 4 bases at J; junction bases unmatched: 8. The CDR3 is 15 residues long. Germline V gives CDR1 SEHNR, CDR2 FQNEAQ (reference sequence). This CDR3 reads CASSEPGQGIYGYTF. The CDR3, as DNA: TGTGCCAGCAGCGAGCCGGGACAGGGAATCTATGGCTACACCTTC.

The table lists this clonotype with many counts. The chain joins TRBV20-1 to TRBJ2-1; D might be TRBD1 (5 bases). The CDR3 covers 11 residues. Germline lookup yields CDR1 DFQATT and CDR2 SNEGSKA (reference sequence). V was pared by 5 bases and J by 7 bases, with 9 bases between. CDR3 in DNA: TGCAGTGCTTTGGGGCGTAATGAGCAGTTCTTC. Its translation is CSALGRNEQFF.

This clonotype occurred many times. V gene TRBV5-1 combines with J gene TRBJ2-7, with 7 bases aligning to TRBD1. The CDR3 runs to 15 residues. The junction had 10 bases not matched to a gene; V was cut back by 4 bases and J by 3 bases. CDR1 and CDR2 from the germline V gene are SGHRS and YFSETQ. CDR3 loop: CASSVGPGQNYEQYF. The CDR3 DNA reads TGCGCCAGCAGCGTGGGGCCGGGACAGAACTACGAGCAGTACTTC.